These 28 T cell receptor beta chains were all obtained from the same sample, sequenced in a study of regulatory T cells in long-lasting Graves disease. According to the study, TCR beta libraries were built with iRepertoire HTBI primers and CDR3-region Arm-PCR. TCRdb re-called the multiplex PCR reads through MiXCR, storing one row per CDR3 protein. Of 450,000 or so distinct CDR3 sequences in the sample, around a fifth were seen once. Time point defined: persistent/refractory GD, antithyroid drugs over 5 years with positive TRAb. PBMC RNA served as the TCR library source. Sequenced here: peripheral blood mononuclear cells (PBMCs), sampled when the disease was refractory, from a patient treated with antithyroid drugs. The receptor source for this set is a female donor with Graves disease.

This clonotype has ten or more counts. The chain recombines TRBV28 with TRBJ1-2; 7 bases match TRBD1. The CDR3 has 14 amino acids. V trimming: 6 bases; J trimming: 1 base; junction bases outside the gene matches: 5. Germline CDR1 MDHEN, CDR2 SYDVKM. CDR3 in amino acids: CASSPGQSNYGYTF. DNA of the CDR3: TGTGCCAGCAGCCCGGGACAGAGTAACTATGGCTACACCTTC.

V usage is TRBV28 and J usage is TRBJ2-1; no clear D gene. Germline CDR1 and CDR2: MDHEN and SYDVKM. The V gene lost 6 bases and the J gene lost 10 bases, with 16 bases spanning the gap. The length of the CDR3 is 13 residues. In DNA form, the CDR3 reads TGTGCCAGCAGGTTCGCCCCAGGCGGCGAGCAGTTCTTC. This gives the protein CASRFAPGGEQFF.

The genes are TRBV20-1 and TRBJ1-5; D call uncertain. The length of the CDR3 is 14 residues. The germline V and J ends were trimmed by 2 bases and 2 bases, with 10 bases remaining between them. Germline V lookup: CDR1 DFQATT, CDR2 SNEGSKA (reference sequence). In DNA, the CDR3 is TGCAGTGCTAGAAAGATCGGGGGCAATCAGCCCCAGCATTTT. Amino acids: CSARKIGGNQPQHF.

This clonotype was detected many times. The chain couples TRBV6-1 to TRBJ2-4; D is possibly TRBD2 (5 bases). V was clipped by 11 bases and J by 1 base, with 6 bases between them. CDR1 and CDR2 (germline): MNHNS, SASEGT. The CDR3 is 11 residues long. The CDR3 DNA is TGTGCCTCGGGGGCCAAAAACATTCAGTACTTC. It is translated as CASGAKNIQYF.

This clonotype was seen repeatedly, ten times or more. The chain employs TRBV28 and TRBJ1-1; weak D call: TRBD1 (6 bases). Germline V gives CDR1 MDHEN, CDR2 SYDVKM. The CDR3 extends over 16 amino acids. V lost 5 bases and J lost 1, with 17 bases in between. CDR3: CASSPPIQGKNTEAFF. In nucleotides, the CDR3 is TGTGCCAGCAGTCCCCCCATCCAGGGGAAGAACACTGAAGCTTTCTTT. The variable domain in full, with the rest retrieved from reference TRBV28 and TRBJ1-1, is DVKVTQSSRYLVKRTGEKVFLECVQDMDHENMFWYRQDPGLGLRLIYFSYDVKMKEKGDIPEGYSVSREKKERFSLILESASTNQTSMYLCASSPPIQGKNTEAFFGQGTRLTVV.

This clonotype has ten or more counts. V usage is TRBV28 and J usage is TRBJ2-2; tentatively, D is TRBD1 (5 bases). The V and J ends lost 2 bases and 4 bases respectively, with 8 bases between them. Germline assignment: CDR1 MDHEN and CDR2 SYDVKM. This CDR3 is built from 14 residues. CDR3 in amino acids: CASSLLQVTGELFF. CDR3 DNA: TGTGCCAGCAGTTTACTACAGGTCACCGGGGAGCTGTTTTTT. The complete variable domain, with remaining parts taken from reference TRBV28 and TRBJ2-2, reads DVKVTQSSRYLVKRTGEKVFLECVQDMDHENMFWYRQDPGLGLRLIYFSYDVKMKEKGDIPEGYSVSREKKERFSLILESASTNQTSMYLCASSLLQVTGELFFGEGSRLTVL.

At least ten counts were recorded for this clonotype. This chain joins TRBV6-1 and TRBJ1-5; D gene uncertain. Germline loops: CDR1 MNHNS, CDR2 SASEGT. Between the trimmed V and J ends, which lost 8 bases and 0 bases, there was a span of 8 bases. The CDR3 runs 13 residues. CDR3 in DNA: TGTGCCAGCGAAGGGAGTAGCAATCAGCCCCAGCATTTT. Its translation: CASEGSSNQPQHF.

This clonotype was seen ten or more times. CDR3 region: CASRDSGDQPQHF. The CDR3 nucleotides read TGTGCCAGCCGGGACAGCGGGGATCAGCCCCAGCATTTT. The chain uses TRBV12-3 or TRBV12-4 and TRBJ1-5, with 7 bases fitting TRBD1. This CDR3 comprises 13 residues. V shed 8 bases, J shed 5 bases, and the junction held 6 bases outside the gene matches.

Details on this clonotype: A much larger clone is a single base away; this may be a read error. V and J are TRBV28 and TRBJ1-1; D unresolved. This CDR3 spans 11 amino acids. Germline CDR1 reads MDHEN; CDR2 reads SYDVKM. CDR3 amino acids: CTSLENTEAFF. The CDR3, as DNA: TGTACCAGTCTCGAGAACACTGAAGCTTTCTTT.

This clonotype showed up many times. The chain couples TRBV12-3 or TRBV12-4 to TRBJ1-5, with 9 bases lining up with TRBD1. CDR3 size: 13 residues. The trim removed 7 bases at V and 8 bases at J, leaving 6 bases unmatched. The CDR3 nucleotides read TGTGCCAGCACCGGACAGGGGTCTGAGCCCCAGCATTTT. Residues: CASTGQGSEPQHF.

The V and J genes are TRBV9 and TRBJ2-7; 7 bases are a match to TRBD2. J was trimmed by 5 bases and V by 0 bases; bases with no gene match: 11. Germline V CDR1 and CDR2: SGDLS, YYNGEE. CDR3 length equals 16 residues. The CDR3, as DNA: TGTGCCAGCAGCGTAGCTTTGGGGAGGGGAGTCCACGAGCAGTACTTC. This encodes CASSVALGRGVHEQYF.

The V call is TRBV18, the J call TRBJ2-5; no clear D. The CDR3 has 14 residues. V lost 3 bases and J 4 bases, leaving 12 bases between the germline ends. The germline gives CDR1 KGHSH, CDR2 LQKENI. The CDR3 coding sequence is TGTGCCAGCTCACCGAGGCAGAAGATAGAGACCCAGTACTTC. Amino acid sequence: CASSPRQKIETQYF.

This clonotype has at least ten counts. Here the CDR3 reads CASSLWGQGGGQPQHF. For the CDR3, the DNA is TGTGCCAGCAGTTTATGGGGACAGGGCGGGGGTCAGCCCCAGCATTTT. V usage is TRBV28 and J usage is TRBJ1-5; 9 bases map to TRBD1. The J segment lost 6 bases and the V segment lost 0 bases, leaving 6 bases of the junction unmatched. Germline assignment: CDR1 MDHEN and CDR2 SYDVKM. This CDR3 has 16 amino acids.

The V gene is TRBV12-3 or TRBV12-4, the J gene TRBJ1-2, with 9 bases matching TRBD1. CDR3 size: 13 residues. J lost 8 bases, V lost 4 bases, and 5 bases had no gene match. CDR3 in amino acids: CASSYGTGYGYTF. CDR3 coding DNA: TGTGCCAGCAGTTACGGGACAGGGTACGGCTACACCTTC.

The CDR3 coding sequence is TGTGCCAGCAGCTTATACGGTGGGACCACTGAAGCTTTCTTT. It encodes CASSLYGGTTEAFF. The chain uses TRBV13 and TRBJ1-1; tentatively, D is TRBD1 (5 bases). The CDR3 has 14 amino acids. The germline CDR1 and CDR2 sequences are PRHDT and FYEKMQ (reference sequence). The V and J ends lost 2 bases and 4 bases respectively, with 11 bases between them.

In its sample, this clonotype was seen a few times. The chain uses TRBV5-5 and TRBJ1-2; 8 bases line up with TRBD1. V shed 4 bases, J shed 5 bases, and the junction held 10 bases outside the gene matches. This CDR3 is 15 amino acids long. Looked up from germline, CDR1 is SGHKS and CDR2 is YYEKEE (reference sequence). CDR3 sequence: CASSAYGQGQYGYTF. The CDR3 DNA reads as TGTGCCAGCAGCGCCTACGGACAGGGCCAATATGGCTACACCTTC.

The rearrangement joins TRBV19 to TRBJ1-2, with 7 nucleotides matching TRBD1. CDR1 and CDR2 (germline): LNHDA, SQIVND (reference sequence). CDR3 length: 14 amino acids. V shed 1 base and J 7 bases; nucleotides not matched to a gene: 6. The CDR3 DNA reads TGTGCCAGTAGTATAGGGAGGGGGCGGGCTGGCTACACCTTC. Translating gives CASSIGRGRAGYTF.

The V gene is TRBV6-1, the J gene TRBJ1-5; no definite D call. This CDR3 has 15 amino acids. The germline gives CDR1 MNHNS, CDR2 SASEGT. The V and J ends lost 1 base and 4 bases respectively, with 11 bases between them. The CDR3 sequence is CASSEVQIGNQPQHF. DNA for the CDR3: TGTGCCAGCAGTGAAGTCCAAATTGGGAATCAGCCCCAGCATTTT.

The table lists this clonotype with many counts. The chain couples TRBV6-5 to TRBJ2-7; D is unresolved. Trimming cost V 6 bases and J 4 bases, with 7 bases left between them. CDR1 is MNHEY, CDR2 SVGAGI, per germline. CDR3 size: 11 residues. The CDR3 region is CASSWGYEQYF. CDR3 bases: TGTGCCAGCAGCTGGGGATACGAGCAGTACTTC.

This chain connects TRBV5-1 to TRBJ2-7; 7 positions match TRBD2. Losses at the gene ends were 0 bases for V and 7 bases for J; bases not matched to a gene: 10. From germline, CDR1 is SGHRS and CDR2 YFSETQ. There are 15 residues in the CDR3. The CDR3 loop reads CASSLAGGRGSEQYF. The CDR3 nucleotides are TGCGCCAGCAGCTTGGCCGGGGGGAGGGGCTCAGAGCAGTACTTC.

CDR3 protein: CASSHRDRGASGANVLTF. The CDR3 coding sequence is TGTGCCAGCAGCCACCGGGACAGAGGGGCCTCTGGGGCCAACGTCCTGACTTTC. This chain connects TRBV5-6 to TRBJ2-6; TRBD1 matches 7 bases. This CDR3 has 18 residues. The J segment lost 0 bases and the V segment lost 4 bases, leaving 10 bases of the junction unmatched. Germline lookup yields CDR1 SGHDT and CDR2 YYEEEE.

This clonotype was found a few times. The chain couples TRBV12-3 or TRBV12-4 to TRBJ2-3, with 8 bases fitting TRBD1. This CDR3 contains 16 residues. V shed 5 bases and J 2 bases; nucleotides not matched to a gene: 9. The CDR3 nucleotides read TGTGCCAGCAGTCTCAGGGGGCCCGAATTCACAGATACGCAGTATTTT. As protein: CASSLRGPEFTDTQYF.

This clonotype appeared a few times. The genes are TRBV6-1 and TRBJ1-1; D may be TRBD1 (6 bases). The CDR3 is 15 amino acids. Trimming cost V 7 bases and J 3 bases, with 18 bases left between them. Germline V CDR1 and CDR2: MNHNS, SASEGT. Here the CDR3 reads CASTLWGRGDTEAFF. The DNA of the CDR3 is TGTGCCAGCACCCTCTGGGGCAGGGGTGACACTGAAGCTTTCTTT.

CDR3 sequence reads: CAISESRDKVSPEQYF. The CDR3 DNA reads TGTGCCATCAGTGAGTCTAGAGACAAGGTCAGCCCCGAGCAGTACTTC. The chain uses TRBV10-3 and TRBJ2-7; D is unclear. V lost 0 bases to trimming and J lost 6 bases, with 18 bases between them. In germline, CDR1 is ENHRY, CDR2 SYGVKD. The CDR3 runs 16 residues.

This clonotype has a handful of counts. This CDR3 is CASSLGLAGATGELFF. The CDR3 coding sequence is TGCGCCAGCAGCTTGGGCCTAGCGGGTGCAACCGGGGAGCTGTTTTTT. The chain employs TRBV5-1 and TRBJ2-2, with 8 bases lining up with TRBD2. CDR3 size: 16 residues. The J segment lost 5 bases and the V segment lost 0 bases, leaving 6 bases of the junction unmatched. Germline lookup yields CDR1 SGHRS and CDR2 YFSETQ.

This clonotype turned up a few times. The chain uses TRBV7-2 and TRBJ2-5; D call uncertain. Germline V gene lookup returns CDR1 SGHTA and CDR2 FQGNSA. The V and J ends lost 5 bases and 1 base respectively, with 8 bases between them. CDR3 size: 13 residues. The CDR3 region is CASSPHPQETQYF. The DNA of the CDR3 is TGTGCCAGCAGCCCCCACCCCCAAGAGACCCAGTACTTC.

The V call is TRBV18, the J call TRBJ2-4; the D gene is possibly TRBD2 (5 bases). Between the trimmed V and J ends, which lost 1 base and 0 bases, there was a span of 10 bases. Germline V gives CDR1 KGHSH, CDR2 LQKENI. The CDR3 has 16 amino acids. The CDR3 reads CASSPLYREAKNIQYF. The CDR3 nucleotides read TGTGCCAGCTCACCACTCTATCGGGAAGCCAAAAACATTCAGTACTTC.

Of note for this clonotype: A read error may be the cause here, since a much bigger clone is one base away. V usage is TRBV6-2 or TRBV6-3 and J usage is TRBJ2-7, with a possible D match to TRBD1 (6 bases). Germline V lookup: CDR1 MNHEY, CDR2 SVGEGT. The CDR3 spans 14 residues. CDR3 DNA sequence: TGTGCCAGCAGGTACTTGGGGACATATTACGAGCAGTACTTC. This encodes CASRYLGTYYEQYF.